This TCR beta chain is from a study of T-cell memory formation after mild COVID-19. Overall study results and limits: The pre-infection memory compartment contained some responding clones, suggesting cross-reactive memory joined.

This clonotype was observed a handful of times. The antigen is not known. 5'RACE with constant-segment primers yielded barcoded, UMI-tagged TCR alpha and TCR beta cDNA libraries. Via MiXCR, TCRdb re-called the 5' RACE reads, giving one row per CDR3 protein. This table holds some 210,000 distinct CDR3 sequences, about 11% found once. CDR1 and CDR2 from the germline V gene are SGHTA and FQGNSA. The CDR3 is 14 residues long. V dropped 2 bases and J dropped 4; count of bases not matched to a gene: 4. Material: PBMCs or a T cell subset sorted from them (not recorded which). The chain has TRBV7-2 and TRBJ1-2; the match to TRBD1 covers 7 bases. This receptor was taken from a man between 18 and 35 years old who had mild COVID-19 (a few samples of this study predate the infection). Cell type and time point are not known. The CDR3 is CASSLTHRGYGYTF. The CDR3 DNA is TGTGCCAGCAGCTTAACCCACAGGGGCTATGGCTACACCTTC.